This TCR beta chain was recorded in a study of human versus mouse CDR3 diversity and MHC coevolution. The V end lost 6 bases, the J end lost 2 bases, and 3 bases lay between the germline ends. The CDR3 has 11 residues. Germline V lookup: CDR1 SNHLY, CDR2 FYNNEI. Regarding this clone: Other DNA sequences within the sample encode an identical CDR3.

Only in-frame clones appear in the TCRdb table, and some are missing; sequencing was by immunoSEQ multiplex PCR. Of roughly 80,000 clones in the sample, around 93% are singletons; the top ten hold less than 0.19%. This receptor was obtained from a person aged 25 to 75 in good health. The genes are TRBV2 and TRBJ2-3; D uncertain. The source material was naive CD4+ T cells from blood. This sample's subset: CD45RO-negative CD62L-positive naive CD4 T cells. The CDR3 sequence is CASSYTDTQYF. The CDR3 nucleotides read TGTGCCAGCAGCTACACAGATACGCAGTATTTT. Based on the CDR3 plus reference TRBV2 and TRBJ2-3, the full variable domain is EPEVTQTPSHQVTQMGQEVILRCVPISNHLYFYWYRQILGQKVEFLVSFYNNEISEKSEIFDDQFSVERPDGSNFTLKIRSTKLEDSAMYFCASSYTDTQYFGPGTRLTVL.